The entry that follows covers one TCR beta chain sequence. The CDR3 extends over 14 amino acids. V was clipped by 7 bases and J by 4 bases; unmatched bases: 8. The germline gives CDR1 SGDLS, CDR2 YYNGEE. Authors' methods: From reference gene primer amplification, estimates of nucleated cell counts were derived. Produced via immunoSEQ multiplex PCR; TCRdb's table is partial and in-frame only. D and trimming come from the DNA, and the V and J calls and clone size come from that table. The sample carries about 100,000 clones, about 86% recorded once. The data were obtained in a study of blood T cell repertoires in COVID-19. Across the study: COVID-19 samples, acute and convalescent, were from the United States, Italy and Spain. T cells, B-cell-depleted T cells, or PBMCs supplied cDNA or gDNA.

The chain links TRBV9 to TRBJ1-3, with 7 nucleotides matching TRBD1. This receptor was identified in a woman aged 55-70 years in a cohort sampled during active or convalescent COVID-19. Material: peripheral blood. The CDR3 region is CASHEGTEGNTIYF. The CDR3 bases are TGTGCCAGCCATGAGGGGACAGAAGGAAACACCATATATTTT.